Reported below is one T cell receptor beta chain. The sample carries other DNA sequences with the same CDR3. Methods used by the authors: Cell counts per sample came from amplifying reference gene primers. The method was immunoSEQ multiplex PCR; TCRdb's version includes in-frame clones alone and lacks a portion of them. V and J calls and clone size follow that table, whereas D and trimming were derived from the DNA. The repertoire holds 150,000 or so clones, 81% seen once, with roughly 5.7% in the top ten. The CDR3 length is 13 residues. V gave up 5 bases and J gave up 3 bases, with 10 bases separating them. Participants, about 18 to 89 years old, spanned around 25 US areas. The data originate from a study of blood T cell repertoires in COVID-19. Study background: COVID-19 samples, acute and convalescent, were from the United States, Italy and Spain. Sample material is recorded as cDNA or gDNA derived from T cells, B-cell-depleted T cells, or PBMCs.

The J gene is TRBJ1-1, the V gene TRBV12-3 or TRBV12-4; D perhaps matches TRBD1 (5 bases). The sequencing sample was made of PBMCs or T cells enriched from blood (not recorded which). The source of this sequence is a woman aged 40 to 55 with acute COVID-19. Written as DNA, the CDR3 is TGTGCCAGCAGTAGGGGTATGTACACTGAAGCTTTCTTT. This sequence encodes CASSRGMYTEAFF.